Listed below are T cell receptor beta chains from one sample, sequenced in a study of human T cells and chemical hapten exposure. TCRdb passed the RACE reads through MiXCR, listing each CDR3 protein once. The sample has over 55,000 distinct CDR3 sequences, over 8.5% seen once. The sample consisted of whole blood, taken in connection with sensitization to the hapten diphenylcyclopropenone (DPC). These receptors all stem from a woman aged 45-65 years with alopecia areata. Some clones in this sample may be carry-over from other donors' samples. Each CDR3 is given with its conserved first and last residue. The D gene is left open where the match is weak. Where a row states a size, it is once, few, many or the class of an expanded clone; other rows omit it.

D: .
size: many
J: TRBJ2-7
V: TRBV6-2/TRBV6-3
DNA: TGTGCCAGCAGTTACTCGAAGGGACATAACTACGAGCAGTACTTC
CDR3: CASSYSKGHNYEQYF

D: .
size: few
J: TRBJ1-1
V: TRBV6-1
DNA: TGTGCCAGCAGCCCACGTGGAGGGCTTGAAGCTTTCTTT
CDR3: CASSPRGGLEAFF

D: TRBD2
size: many
J: TRBJ2-7
V: TRBV20-1
DNA: TGCAGTGCCACTAACTTAGCGGGGCACACCTACGAGCAGTACTTC
CDR3: CSATNLAGHTYEQYF

D: TRBD1
size: few
J: TRBJ2-1
V: TRBV14
DNA: TGTGCCAGCAGCCATTACAGGGGGGACAATGAGCAGTTCTTC
CDR3: CASSHYRGDNEQFF

D: .
size: .
J: TRBJ2-2
V: TRBV6-6
DNA: TGTGCCAGCAGTTTGAGGGGGAGAACCGGGGAGCTGTTTTTT
CDR3: CASSLRGRTGELFF

D: TRBD2
size: many
J: TRBJ2-3
V: TRBV7-2
DNA: TGTGCCAGCAGCTTATTCGGCGGGGGGAGCACAGATACGCAGTATTTT
CDR3: CASSLFGGGSTDTQYF

D: .
size: few
J: TRBJ1-2
V: TRBV28
DNA: TGTGCCAGCAGTTCCAATCCCCCTATACTCTATGGCTACACCTTC
CDR3: CASSSNPPILYGYTF

D: .
size: few
J: TRBJ2-7
V: TRBV6-1
DNA: TGTGCCAGCAATACTAGGGGAGGCGAGCAGTACTTC
CDR3: CASNTRGGEQYF

D: TRBD1
size: many
J: TRBJ2-1
V: TRBV6-1
DNA: TGTGCCAGCAGTCAACTACCAGGACAGGGGTCCAATGAGCAGTTCTTC
CDR3: CASSQLPGQGSNEQFF

D: TRBD1
size: .
J: TRBJ1-5
V: TRBV6-2/TRBV6-3
DNA: TGTGCCAGCACGTCGGGACAGGGCTATAGCAATCAGCCCCAGCATTTT
CDR3: CASTSGQGYSNQPQHF

D: .
size: many
J: TRBJ2-5
V: TRBV5-1
DNA: TGCGCCAGCAGTTCCGGGACACGCCACCAAGAGACCCAGTACTTC
CDR3: CASSSGTRHQETQYF

D: .
size: few
J: TRBJ2-7
V: TRBV19
DNA: TGTGCCAGTAGTACAAGCCCCAACTACGAGCAGTACTTC
CDR3: CASSTSPNYEQYF

D: TRBD2
size: few
J: TRBJ2-5
V: TRBV20-1
DNA: TGCAGTGCTAGGGGCCTAGCGGGAACGGCCCAAGAGACCCAGTACTTC
CDR3: CSARGLAGTAQETQYF

D: TRBD1
size: .
J: TRBJ1-5
V: TRBV6-6
DNA: TGTGCCTCCTCATGGGACAGAGAAAATCAGCCCCAGCATTTT
CDR3: CASSWDRENQPQHF

D: .
size: few
J: TRBJ2-7
V: TRBV5-1
DNA: TGCGCCAGCAGCTTGTCTCAGGCGGAAGGCGAGCAGTACTTC
CDR3: CASSLSQAEGEQYF

D: .
size: .
J: TRBJ2-7
V: TRBV20-1
DNA: TGCAGTGCTAGAGAGATCCTATCCGTTATTAGGAAAGAGCAGTACTTC
CDR3: CSAREILSVIRKEQYF

D: .
size: .
J: TRBJ2-3
V: TRBV7-2
DNA: TGTGCCAGCAGCTTAGCGACGGGGGCCCCATCGTATTTT
CDR3: CASSLATGAPSYF

D: .
size: many
J: TRBJ1-1
V: TRBV29-1
DNA: TGCAGCGCCGTCAAGGGGACACTGAACACTGAAGCTTTCTTT
CDR3: CSAVKGTLNTEAFF

D: .
size: many
J: TRBJ2-7
V: TRBV6-5
DNA: TGTGCCAGCAGTTACGGCCCGGGATACGAGCAGTACTTC
CDR3: CASSYGPGYEQYF

D: TRBD1
size: many
J: TRBJ1-1
V: TRBV28
DNA: TGCGCCAGCAGCGCAGGACAGGGGAACACTGAAGCTTTCTTT
CDR3: CASSAGQGNTEAFF

D: .
size: .
J: TRBJ2-3
V: TRBV6-5
DNA: TGTGCCAGCAGTAAGAAGGGTGTCAACACAGATACGCAGTATTTT
CDR3: CASSKKGVNTDTQYF

D: .
size: .
J: TRBJ1-2
V: TRBV11-1
DNA: TGTGCCAGCAGCGTCGGGAGATGGATGTTGCCCAACTATGGCTACACCTTC
CDR3: CASSVGRWMLPNYGYTF

D: TRBD1
size: few
J: TRBJ2-1
V: TRBV28
DNA: TGTGCCAGCGCACTGGCAGGGGGATCGCGGTCCAATGAGCAGTTCTTC
CDR3: CASALAGGSRSNEQFF

D: .
size: .
J: TRBJ1-5
V: TRBV28
DNA: TGTGCCAGCAGTGAACGGAATAGCAATCAGCCCCAGCATTTT
CDR3: CASSERNSNQPQHF

D: TRBD2
size: .
J: TRBJ2-3
V: TRBV7-2
DNA: TGTGCCAGCAGCATCGGGACTAGCGTTTTGGCAGATACGCAGTATTTT
CDR3: CASSIGTSVLADTQYF

D: .
size: many
J: TRBJ2-2
V: TRBV20-1
DNA: TGCAGTGCTACCGACCGGAGCAGGGGTGGTAGCGGGGAGCTGTTTTTT
CDR3: CSATDRSRGGSGELFF

D: .
size: few
J: TRBJ1-2
V: TRBV29-1
DNA: TGCAGCGTTGAAAGACAGGAGGGAGTTGGCTACACCTTC
CDR3: CSVERQEGVGYTF

D: .
size: few
J: TRBJ2-5
V: TRBV5-1
DNA: TGCGCCAGCAGCTTCGGAGCCTCAACAGGGCAAGAGACCCAGTACTTC
CDR3: CASSFGASTGQETQYF

D: .
size: .
J: TRBJ2-1
V: TRBV28
DNA: TGTGCCAGCAATTCTCTCAACAATGAGCAGTTCTTC
CDR3: CASNSLNNEQFF

D: .
size: many
J: TRBJ1-1
V: TRBV28
DNA: TGTGCCAGCTCGACAGAGTTGAACACTGAAGCTTTCTTT
CDR3: CASSTELNTEAFF

D: TRBD2
size: .
J: TRBJ2-3
V: TRBV7-9
DNA: TGTGCCAGCAGCTTATTAGTAGCGGGAGGCCCAGATACGCAGTATTTT
CDR3: CASSLLVAGGPDTQYF

D: .
size: few
J: TRBJ2-3
V: TRBV11-2
DNA: TGTGCCAGCAGCTCAACCGGTCAGGGTAGTGACCAGTATTTT
CDR3: CASSSTGQGSDQYF

D: .
size: many
J: TRBJ1-6
V: TRBV18
DNA: TGTGCCAGCTCACAGGACGGCCGGGGTTCACCCCTCCACTTT
CDR3: CASSQDGRGSPLHF

D: .
size: many
J: TRBJ2-7
V: TRBV10-2
DNA: TGCGCCAGCAGTGAGTCAGGGTTCGAGCAGTACTTC
CDR3: CASSESGFEQYF

D: .
size: .
J: TRBJ1-1
V: TRBV7-2
DNA: TGTGCCAGCAGCTTCCGCGCACAGGGGAACACTGAAGCTTTCTTT
CDR3: CASSFRAQGNTEAFF

D: .
size: few
J: TRBJ1-5
V: TRBV10-3
DNA: TGTGCCATCAGTGAAGACCTATGGAATCAGCCCCAGCATTTT
CDR3: CAISEDLWNQPQHF

D: TRBD1
size: many
J: TRBJ1-6
V: TRBV3-1
DNA: TGTGCCAGCAGCCACCGACAGGGGGAAGGTTCACCCCTCCACTTT
CDR3: CASSHRQGEGSPLHF

D: TRBD1
size: .
J: TRBJ1-2
V: TRBV7-9
DNA: TGTGCCAGCAGCTTAGTGGGGACAGGGGTCGGCTACACCTTC
CDR3: CASSLVGTGVGYTF

D: TRBD1
size: few
J: TRBJ2-7
V: TRBV28
DNA: TGTGCCAGCAGATCCACAGGGGCCCGCTCCTACGAGCAGTACTTC
CDR3: CASRSTGARSYEQYF

D: .
size: many
J: TRBJ1-2
V: TRBV28
DNA: TGTGCCAGCACTAACTTGGTATTTGGGGGCTACACCTTC
CDR3: CASTNLVFGGYTF

D: TRBD1
size: many
J: TRBJ2-7
V: TRBV10-3
DNA: TGTGCCATCAGTGCATCGACAGGGATTTCCTCCTACGAGCAGTACTTC
CDR3: CAISASTGISSYEQYF

D: .
size: many
J: TRBJ2-2
V: TRBV12-3/TRBV12-4
DNA: TGTGCCAGCAGTTTAGAGAGACAGGTCCATGAGCTGTTTTTT
CDR3: CASSLERQVHELFF

D: .
size: many
J: TRBJ1-5
V: TRBV6-4
DNA: TGTGCCAGCAGTGTATGCGTACTCCAGCATTTT
CDR3: CASSVCVLQHF

D: .
size: few
J: TRBJ1-2
V: TRBV20-1
DNA: TGCAGTGCCCCAAGACAGGTTGCTATGGGCTACACCTTC
CDR3: CSAPRQVAMGYTF

D: .
size: many
J: TRBJ1-5
V: TRBV28
DNA: TGTGCCAGCAGCCCCTATGTATCAAATCAGCCCCAGCATTTT
CDR3: CASSPYVSNQPQHF

D: TRBD1
size: .
J: TRBJ2-7
V: TRBV2
DNA: TGTGTCAGCAGTGAAGAGGGGACAGGGGAGTACGAGCAGTACTTC
CDR3: CVSSEEGTGEYEQYF

D: TRBD1
size: .
J: TRBJ2-1
V: TRBV4-3
DNA: TGCGCCAGCAGCCAGGCCGGGACAGGCACAATTGAGCAGTTCTTC
CDR3: CASSQAGTGTIEQFF

D: TRBD1
size: few
J: TRBJ1-4
V: TRBV6-6
DNA: TGTGCCAGCAGTTACGGCAGGGGGCGCAGCGAAAAACTGTTTTTT
CDR3: CASSYGRGRSEKLFF

D: TRBD1
size: .
J: TRBJ2-3
V: TRBV10-3
DNA: TGTGCCATCAGTGGGTCAGTAGGCGACAGGGGGAGTACTACGCAGTATTTT
CDR3: CAISGSVGDRGSTTQYF

D: .
size: few
J: TRBJ1-4
V: TRBV7-2
DNA: TGTGCCAGCAGCCGAGTCGGGGGAACTAATGAAAAACTGTTTTTT
CDR3: CASSRVGGTNEKLFF

D: TRBD1
size: .
J: TRBJ2-6
V: TRBV4-1
DNA: TGCGCCAGCAGCCAACTACAGGGGGCCGGGGCCAACGTCCTGACTTTC
CDR3: CASSQLQGAGANVLTF

D: .
size: few
J: TRBJ1-2
V: TRBV16
DNA: TGTGCCAGCAGCCAGCTGGGAGAGGGAGTGAAAGGCTACACCTTC
CDR3: CASSQLGEGVKGYTF

D: .
size: .
J: TRBJ2-7
V: TRBV3-1
DNA: TGTGCCAGCAGCCAAGGCCCCAGCGAGCAGTACTTC
CDR3: CASSQGPSEQYF

D: .
size: few
J: TRBJ1-5
V: TRBV12-3/TRBV12-4
DNA: TGTGCCAGCAGTCTTCAGGGAAGAGGGGGTAGCAATCAGCCCCAGCATTTT
CDR3: CASSLQGRGGSNQPQHF

D: TRBD2
size: few
J: TRBJ2-1
V: TRBV7-8
DNA: TGTGCCAGCAGCTTAACTCCGGGACTAGCGGGGAGGGTGCAGTTCTTC
CDR3: CASSLTPGLAGRVQFF

D: .
size: .
J: TRBJ2-3
V: TRBV6-2/TRBV6-3
DNA: TGTGCCAGCAGTTCCCGAGGACCTCCGAGCACAGATACGCAGTATTTT
CDR3: CASSSRGPPSTDTQYF

D: .
size: .
J: TRBJ1-2
V: TRBV10-3
DNA: TGTGCCATCAGTGAGTCGGAGTATGGCTACACCTTC
CDR3: CAISESEYGYTF